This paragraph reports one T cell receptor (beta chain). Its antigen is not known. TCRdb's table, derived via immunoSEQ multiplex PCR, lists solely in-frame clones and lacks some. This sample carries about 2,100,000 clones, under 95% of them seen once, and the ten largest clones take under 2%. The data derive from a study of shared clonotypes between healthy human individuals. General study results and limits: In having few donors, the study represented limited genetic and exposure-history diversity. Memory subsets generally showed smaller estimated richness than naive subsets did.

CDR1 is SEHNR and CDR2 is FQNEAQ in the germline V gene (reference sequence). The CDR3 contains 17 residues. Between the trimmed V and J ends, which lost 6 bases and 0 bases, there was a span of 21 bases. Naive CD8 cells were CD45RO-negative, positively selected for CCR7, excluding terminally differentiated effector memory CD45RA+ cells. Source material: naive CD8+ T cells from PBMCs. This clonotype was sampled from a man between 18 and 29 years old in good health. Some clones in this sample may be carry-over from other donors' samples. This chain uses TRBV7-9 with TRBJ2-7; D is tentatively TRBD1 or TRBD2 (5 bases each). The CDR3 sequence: CASRTDGNGASSYEQYF. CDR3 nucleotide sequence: TGTGCCAGCAGAACAGATGGGAACGGGGCCAGCTCCTACGAGCAGTACTTC.